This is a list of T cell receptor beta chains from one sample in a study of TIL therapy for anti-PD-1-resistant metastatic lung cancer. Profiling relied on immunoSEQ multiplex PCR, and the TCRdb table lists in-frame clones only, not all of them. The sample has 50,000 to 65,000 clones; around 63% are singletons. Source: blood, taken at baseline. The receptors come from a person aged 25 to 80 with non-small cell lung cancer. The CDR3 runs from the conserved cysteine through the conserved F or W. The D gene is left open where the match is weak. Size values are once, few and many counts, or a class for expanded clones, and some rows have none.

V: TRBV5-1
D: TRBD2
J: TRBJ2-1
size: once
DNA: TGCGCCAGCAGCGTCAGCCCCGGGACTACCTACAATGAGCAGTTCTTC
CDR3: CASSVSPGTTYNEQFF

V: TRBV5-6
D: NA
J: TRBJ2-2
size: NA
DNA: TGTGCCAGCAGGCGGTTGAACACCGGGGAGCTGTTTTTT
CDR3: CASRRLNTGELFF

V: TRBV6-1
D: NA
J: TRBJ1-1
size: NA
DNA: TGTGCCAGCATCCCGGCGGGGATTTTGAACACTGAAGCTTTCTTT
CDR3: CASIPAGILNTEAFF

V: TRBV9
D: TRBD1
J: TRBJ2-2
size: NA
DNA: TGTGCCAGCAGCGCGAGATGGGACAGGACCAACACCGGGGAGCTGTTTTTT
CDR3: CASSARWDRTNTGELFF

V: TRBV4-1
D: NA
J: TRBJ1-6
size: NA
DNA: TGCGCCAGCAGCCTATCCCAGAGCTCCTATAATTCACCCCTCCACTTT
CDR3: CASSLSQSSYNSPLHF

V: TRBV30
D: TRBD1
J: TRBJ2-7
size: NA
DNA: TGTGCCTGGAGTGTACATACCGGGACAGGAGTACGGTACTTC
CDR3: CAWSVHTGTGVRYF

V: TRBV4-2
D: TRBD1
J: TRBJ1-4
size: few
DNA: TGTGCCAGCAGCCAAAGCAGGGGGCCTAATGAAAAACTGTTTTTT
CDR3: CASSQSRGPNEKLFF

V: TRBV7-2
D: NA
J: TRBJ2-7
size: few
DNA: TGTGCCAGCAGCTTCTTTGGCATCTCCTACGAGCAGTACTTC
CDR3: CASSFFGISYEQYF

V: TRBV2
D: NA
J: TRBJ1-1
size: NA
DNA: TGTGCCATTTCGGGGGGCACTGAAGCTTTCTTT
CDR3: CAISGGTEAFF

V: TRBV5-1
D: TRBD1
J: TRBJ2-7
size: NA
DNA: TGCGCCAGCAGCCTGTGGGACAGGCTATCCTACGAGCAGTACTTC
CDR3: CASSLWDRLSYEQYF

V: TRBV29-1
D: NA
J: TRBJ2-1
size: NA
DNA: TGCAGCTCGTTGGAGACCTACAATGAGCAGTTCTTC
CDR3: CSSLETYNEQFF

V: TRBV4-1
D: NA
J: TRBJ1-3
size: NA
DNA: TGCGCCAGCAGCCCCCGACGGAACTCTGGAAACACCATATATTTT
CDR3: CASSPRRNSGNTIYF

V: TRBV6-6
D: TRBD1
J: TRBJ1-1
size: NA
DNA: TGTGCCAGCAGTCAAAACAGGGGAGGGGGCACTGAAGCTTTCTTT
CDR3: CASSQNRGGGTEAFF

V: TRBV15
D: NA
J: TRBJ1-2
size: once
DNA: TGTGCCACCAGCAGAGGCGGCAGTATTAATTATGGCTACACCTTC
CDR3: CATSRGGSINYGYTF

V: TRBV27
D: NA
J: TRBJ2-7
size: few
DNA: TGTGCCAGCAGTTTATCCTCGGGGGAGAGAGTCTACGAGCAGTACTTC
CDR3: CASSLSSGERVYEQYF

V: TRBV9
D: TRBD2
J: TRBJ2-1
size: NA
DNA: TGTGCCAGCAGCCTCGGGGGGGCCGAGTATGAGCAGTTCTTC
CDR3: CASSLGGAEYEQFF

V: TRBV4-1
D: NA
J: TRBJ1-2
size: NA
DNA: TGCGCCAGCAGCCAGTTGTTGGGGACTAACTATGGCTACACCTTC
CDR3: CASSQLLGTNYGYTF

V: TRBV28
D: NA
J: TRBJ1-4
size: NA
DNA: TGTGCCAGCAGCGAGAGGACGTTAGCGACTAATGAAAAACTGTTTTTT
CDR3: CASSERTLATNEKLFF

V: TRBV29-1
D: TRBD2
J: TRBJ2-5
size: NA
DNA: TGCAGCGTTGGAGGTGGTGGGGCGGGGGAGAAACAAGAGACCCAGTACTTC
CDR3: CSVGGGGAGEKQETQYF

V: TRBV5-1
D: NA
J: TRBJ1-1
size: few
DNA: TGCGCCAGCAGCCTCAGCACCAACACTGAAGCTTTCTTT
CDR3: CASSLSTNTEAFF

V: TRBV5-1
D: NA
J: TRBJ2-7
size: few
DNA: TGCGCCAGCAGCTTGGTAGCTGGGGAGCAGTACTTC
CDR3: CASSLVAGEQYF

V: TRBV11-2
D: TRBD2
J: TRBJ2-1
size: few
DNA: TGTGCCAGCAGCCCAACTAGCGGGAGTGGGAATGAGCAGTTCTTC
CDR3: CASSPTSGSGNEQFF

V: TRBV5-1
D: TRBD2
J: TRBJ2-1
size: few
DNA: TGCGCCAGCAGCTTACCTAGCGGCATTCGCAATGAGCAGTTCTTC
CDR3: CASSLPSGIRNEQFF

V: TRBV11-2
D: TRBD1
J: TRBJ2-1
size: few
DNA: TGTGCCAGCAGCTTACTCGGGACAGGGCTGTGGAATGAGCAGTTCTTC
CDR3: CASSLLGTGLWNEQFF

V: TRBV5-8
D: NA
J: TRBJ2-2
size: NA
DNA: TGTGCCAGCAGCCTTTTAGGACAAACGGGGGAGCTGTTTTTT
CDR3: CASSLLGQTGELFF

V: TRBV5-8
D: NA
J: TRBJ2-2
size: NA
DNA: TGTGCCAGCAGCTTGTTTGGTCAGGTGAACACCGGGGAGCTGTTTTTT
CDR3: CASSLFGQVNTGELFF

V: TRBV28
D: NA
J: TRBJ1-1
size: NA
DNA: TGTGCCAGCAGTTGGGGCAGTAGAACTGAAGCTTTCTTT
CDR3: CASSWGSRTEAFF

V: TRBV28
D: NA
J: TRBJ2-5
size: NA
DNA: TGTGCCAGCAGTTTACGTAACAGAGAGACCCAGTACTTC
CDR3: CASSLRNRETQYF

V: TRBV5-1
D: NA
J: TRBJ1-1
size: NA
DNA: TGCGCCAGCAGCTTGGCCGGACAGTTGAACACTGAAGCTTTCTTT
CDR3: CASSLAGQLNTEAFF

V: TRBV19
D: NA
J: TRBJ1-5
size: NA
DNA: TGTGCCAGTAGTCGCAAGCCTAGCAATCAGCCCCAGCATTTT
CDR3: CASSRKPSNQPQHF

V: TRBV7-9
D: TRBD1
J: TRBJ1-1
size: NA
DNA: TGTGCCAGCAGCCGGACAGGGGCCTCCACTGAAGCTTTCTTT
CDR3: CASSRTGASTEAFF

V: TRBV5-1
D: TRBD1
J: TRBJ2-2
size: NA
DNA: TGCGCCAGCAGCTCGGGACAGGGAGGTCCCGGGGAGCTGTTTTTT
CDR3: CASSSGQGGPGELFF

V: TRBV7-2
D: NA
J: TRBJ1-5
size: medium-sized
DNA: TGTGCCAGCAGCTTAGTAGGGAATAGCAATCAGCCCCAGCATTTT
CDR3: CASSLVGNSNQPQHF

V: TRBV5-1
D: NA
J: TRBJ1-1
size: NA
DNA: TGCGCCAGCAGCTTGGTCAGGGGACCTGAAGCTTTCTTT
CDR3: CASSLVRGPEAFF

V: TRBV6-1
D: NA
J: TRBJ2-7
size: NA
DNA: TGTGCCGCCCGGACTGTTAATCCCGGGTACTTC
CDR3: CAARTVNPGYF

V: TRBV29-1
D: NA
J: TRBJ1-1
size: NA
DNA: TGCAGCGTGAGGGACTATGGAGCTTTCTTT
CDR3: CSVRDYGAFF

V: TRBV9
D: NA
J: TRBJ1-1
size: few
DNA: TGTGCCAGCAGCGTTACATCGAACACTGAAGCTTTCTTT
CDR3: CASSVTSNTEAFF

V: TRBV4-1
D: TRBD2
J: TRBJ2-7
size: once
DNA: TGCGCCAGCAGCCAAGATCCCCGGGGGTTAGCGGGAGATTTGGGCGAGCAGTACTTC
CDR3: CASSQDPRGLAGDLGEQYF

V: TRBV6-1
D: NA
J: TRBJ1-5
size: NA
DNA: TGTGCCAGCAGTATAAACGGGGGGCTTCAGCCCCAGCATTTT
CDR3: CASSINGGLQPQHF

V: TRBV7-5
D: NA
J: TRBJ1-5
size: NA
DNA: TGTGTCAGAAGCTCCCAAATACCGGGACCCCACGACCTGCGGGGCAATCAGCCCCAGCATTTT
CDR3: CVRSSQIPGPHDLRGNQPQHF

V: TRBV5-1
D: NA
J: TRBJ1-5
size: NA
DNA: TGCGCCAGCAGCTTGGTCGGAGGACCGAATCAGCCCCAGCATTTT
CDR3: CASSLVGGPNQPQHF

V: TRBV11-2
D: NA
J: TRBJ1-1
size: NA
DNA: TGTGCCAGCAGCTTAGTCCGTGTAACTGAAGCTTTCTTT
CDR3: CASSLVRVTEAFF